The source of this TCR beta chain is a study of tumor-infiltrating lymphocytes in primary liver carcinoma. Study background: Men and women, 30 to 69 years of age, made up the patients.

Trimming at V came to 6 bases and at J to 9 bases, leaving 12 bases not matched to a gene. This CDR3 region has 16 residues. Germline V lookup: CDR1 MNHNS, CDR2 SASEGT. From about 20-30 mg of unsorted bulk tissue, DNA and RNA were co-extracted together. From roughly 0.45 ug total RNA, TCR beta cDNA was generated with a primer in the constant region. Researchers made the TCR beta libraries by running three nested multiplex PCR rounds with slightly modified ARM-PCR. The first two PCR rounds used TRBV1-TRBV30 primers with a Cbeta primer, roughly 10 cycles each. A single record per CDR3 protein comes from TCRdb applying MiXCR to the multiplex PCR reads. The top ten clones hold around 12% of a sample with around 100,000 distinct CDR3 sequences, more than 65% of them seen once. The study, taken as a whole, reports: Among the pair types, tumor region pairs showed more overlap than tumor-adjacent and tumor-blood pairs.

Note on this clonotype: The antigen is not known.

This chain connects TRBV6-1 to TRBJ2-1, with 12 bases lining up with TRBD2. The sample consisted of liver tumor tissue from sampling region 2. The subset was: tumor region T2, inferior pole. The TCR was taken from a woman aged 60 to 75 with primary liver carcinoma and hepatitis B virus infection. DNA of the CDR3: TGTGCCAGCAGCGCCACTAGCGGGAGGAGGGTCATTGAGCAGTTCTTC. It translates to CASSATSGRRVIEQFF.